This is a list of T cell receptor beta chains from one sample in a study of T cells in Graves' hyperthyroidism and ophthalmopathy. Via MiXCR, TCRdb re-called the multiplex PCR reads, giving one row per CDR3 protein. The table records hundreds of thousands of distinct CDR3 sequences, around a sixth of them present only once. The sequencing input was blood. The receptor source for this set is a woman aged 50 to 65 with Graves' hyperthyroidism that later progressed to Graves' ophthalmopathy. The CDR3 runs from the conserved cysteine through the conserved F or W. A D gene is named only where the DNA matches it firmly. Clone size is not always given. Where it is, it says once, few, many or a class for expanded clones.

j_call: TRBJ2-1; clone_size: many; v_call: TRBV5-1; d_call: TRBD2; cdr3_nt: TGCGCCAGCAGCCTCGGACTAGCGGGGGGGCTCTACAATGAGCAGTTCTTC; cdr3_aa: CASSLGLAGGLYNEQFF
j_call: TRBJ2-7; clone_size: few; v_call: TRBV7-9; d_call: .; cdr3_nt: TGTGCCAGCAGCGTAGACCCCAACGAGCAGTACTTC; cdr3_aa: CASSVDPNEQYF
j_call: TRBJ2-5; clone_size: few; v_call: TRBV7-9; d_call: .; cdr3_nt: TGTGCCAGCAGCTTAGGTAACGGAAGGAGGGAGACCCAGTACTTC; cdr3_aa: CASSLGNGRRETQYF
j_call: TRBJ1-2; clone_size: .; v_call: TRBV4-1; d_call: TRBD1; cdr3_nt: TGCGCCAGCAGCCATCCTAGCCCGGACAGGGGGGTTCGGGGCTACACCTTC; cdr3_aa: CASSHPSPDRGVRGYTF
j_call: TRBJ2-3; clone_size: .; v_call: TRBV19; d_call: .; cdr3_nt: TGTGCCACCCAAACTGTACGGCCGGGGGCCACAGATACGCAGTATTTT; cdr3_aa: CATQTVRPGATDTQYF
j_call: TRBJ1-1; clone_size: many; v_call: TRBV3-1; d_call: .; cdr3_nt: TGTGCCAGCAGCCAAGATGTCGGGACTGAAGCTTTCTTT; cdr3_aa: CASSQDVGTEAFF
j_call: TRBJ2-7; clone_size: few; v_call: TRBV27; d_call: .; cdr3_nt: TGTGCCAGCAGTTCCGAAACCGGGCCCTACGAGCAGTACTTC; cdr3_aa: CASSSETGPYEQYF
j_call: TRBJ1-1; clone_size: many; v_call: TRBV30; d_call: TRBD1; cdr3_nt: TGTGCCTGGAGTTCCACAGGGGATGAAGCTTTCTTT; cdr3_aa: CAWSSTGDEAFF
j_call: TRBJ2-3; clone_size: many; v_call: TRBV2; d_call: TRBD2; cdr3_nt: TGTGCCACCCCTTTAGCGGGGAACACAGATACGCAGTATTTT; cdr3_aa: CATPLAGNTDTQYF
j_call: TRBJ2-2; clone_size: .; v_call: TRBV29-1; d_call: .; cdr3_nt: TGCAGCGTTGAAAGGACTCCGAACACCGGGGAGCTGTTTTTT; cdr3_aa: CSVERTPNTGELFF
j_call: TRBJ2-1; clone_size: .; v_call: TRBV5-6; d_call: TRBD2; cdr3_nt: TGTGCCAGCAGCTTTTCTAGCGGGGCGCTCTACAATGAGCAGTTCTTC; cdr3_aa: CASSFSSGALYNEQFF
j_call: TRBJ2-7; clone_size: many; v_call: TRBV18; d_call: TRBD1; cdr3_nt: TGTGCCAGCTCACCAGGAAACAGGGGGTCCTACGAGCAGTACTTC; cdr3_aa: CASSPGNRGSYEQYF
j_call: TRBJ1-4; clone_size: few; v_call: TRBV20-1; d_call: .; cdr3_nt: TGCAGTGCTCCAAGAGAATTTACGTCTAATGAAAAACTGTTTTTT; cdr3_aa: CSAPREFTSNEKLFF
j_call: TRBJ1-4; clone_size: many; v_call: TRBV12-3/TRBV12-4; d_call: .; cdr3_nt: TGTGCCAGCAGGAATGACAGAGGCCTGATGGAAAAACTGTTTTTT; cdr3_aa: CASRNDRGLMEKLFF
j_call: TRBJ2-1; clone_size: .; v_call: TRBV6-2/TRBV6-3; d_call: TRBD2; cdr3_nt: TGTGCCAGCAGTTACTATGATGGGGGGGGCAATGAGCAGTTCTTC; cdr3_aa: CASSYYDGGGNEQFF
j_call: TRBJ1-2; clone_size: once; v_call: TRBV7-2; d_call: TRBD1; cdr3_nt: TGTGCCAGCAGCTTTTCAGGGGGTCGACAGGGTAATGGCTACACCTTC; cdr3_aa: CASSFSGGRQGNGYTF
j_call: TRBJ2-3; clone_size: .; v_call: TRBV5-8; d_call: TRBD2; cdr3_nt: TGTGCCAGCAGCTTGGGGGCGCTAGCGGCCACAGATACGCAGTATTTT; cdr3_aa: CASSLGALAATDTQYF
j_call: TRBJ1-3; clone_size: .; v_call: TRBV7-2; d_call: .; cdr3_nt: TGTGCCAGCAGCATAGAAATGGGTGCTTATGGAAACACCATATATTTT; cdr3_aa: CASSIEMGAYGNTIYF